A single sample gave rise to the 30 T cell receptor beta chains below, sequenced in a study of T cells in Graves' hyperthyroidism and ophthalmopathy. Amplification of TCR beta CDR3 regions used RNA as the template. HTBI primers were the set used in a first-round RT-PCR of the TCR CDR3. MiXCR was run by TCRdb on the multiplex PCR reads, yielding one entry per CDR3 protein. The data show approximately 400,000 distinct CDR3 sequences, 20% to 25% seen once. The sample comprised blood. These receptors all come from a man aged 50 to 60 with Graves' hyperthyroidism.

This clonotype was detected only a few times. This chain uses TRBV5-1 with TRBJ2-7; maybe TRBD1 (5 bases). Germline CDR1 is SGHRS and CDR2 is YFSETQ. This CDR3 spans 12 amino acids. V dropped 2 bases and J dropped 7 bases, with 10 bases sitting between them. CDR3 residues: CASSFDNREQYF. In DNA form, the CDR3 reads TGCGCCAGCAGCTTCGATAACAGGGAGCAGTACTTC.

At least ten counts were recorded for this clonotype. This chain connects TRBV2 to TRBJ2-2, with 7 bases aligning to TRBD1. V lost 8 bases and J lost 0; bases outside the gene matches: 9. Germline loops: CDR1 SNHLY, CDR2 FYNNEI. This CDR3 spans 16 amino acids. The DNA for the CDR3 is TGTGCCAGCCGGAAGGGACAGTTTGCGAACACCGGGGAGCTGTTTTTT. This gives the protein CASRKGQFANTGELFF.

The table lists this clonotype with many counts. The CDR3 region is CAEGGGSSTYNEQFF. CDR3 bases: TGTGCCGAAGGGGGCGGGAGTTCCACTTACAATGAGCAGTTCTTC. The chain uses TRBV2 and TRBJ2-1; the D call may be TRBD1 or TRBD2 (7 bases each). V gave up 11 bases and J gave up 4 bases, with 21 bases separating them. The germline gives CDR1 SNHLY, CDR2 FYNNEI. The CDR3 runs 15 residues.

This clonotype was observed at least ten times. V and J are TRBV5-1 and TRBJ2-7, with D unclear. CDR3 length: 14 residues. Deletions cut 4 bases from V and 2 bases from J, with 13 bases between. Looked up from germline, CDR1 is SGHRS and CDR2 is YFSETQ. The DNA of the CDR3 is TGCGCCAGCAGCGTATCCCCATCTACCTACGAGCAGTACTTC. Protein sequence: CASSVSPSTYEQYF.

This clonotype has a handful of counts. The CDR3 DNA sequence: TGCGCCAGCAGCTTGGACGGGTGGACGAACACTGAAGCTTTCTTT. This codes for CASSLDGWTNTEAFF. The J gene is TRBJ1-1, the V gene TRBV5-1; D call uncertain. This CDR3 comprises 15 residues. V lost 0 bases, J lost 1 base, and 10 bases lay in between. Germline V lookup: CDR1 SGHRS, CDR2 YFSETQ.

A few counts support this clonotype. This chain connects TRBV2 to TRBJ1-5, with TRBD1 identical over 9 bases. The CDR3 is made up of 13 amino acids. The V gene's germline CDR1 is SNHLY and CDR2 FYNNEI. V lost 8 bases and J lost 6; bases outside the gene matches: 5. The CDR3 bases are TGTGCCAGCGGGGACAGGGTAAGTCAGCCCCAGCATTTT. Translation: CASGDRVSQPQHF.

At least ten counts were recorded for this clonotype. The V call is TRBV10-2, the J call TRBJ1-2; D is undetermined. The germline V gene has CDR1 WSHSY and CDR2 SAAADI. The CDR3 contains 12 residues. Between the trimmed V and J ends, which lost 4 bases and 2 bases, there was a span of 5 bases. CDR3 sequence reads: CASSGPNYGYTF. The CDR3 DNA reads as TGCGCCAGCAGTGGACCGAACTATGGCTACACCTTC.

This chain joins TRBV6-1 and TRBJ2-1; 10 nucleotides agree with TRBD1. The CDR3 contains 17 residues. Germline assignment: CDR1 MNHNS and CDR2 SASEGT. The V segment lost 2 bases and the J segment 8 bases; nucleotides outside the gene matches: 12. CDR3 amino acids: CASSERPGQGIEDEQFF. DNA of the CDR3: TGTGCCAGCAGTGAACGGCCGGGACAGGGGATTGAGGATGAGCAGTTCTTC.

This clonotype was counted at least ten times. The CDR3 sequence is CALTTGNREQFF. In nucleotides, the CDR3 is TGTGCCCTTACCACAGGGAATCGGGAGCAGTTCTTC. J is TRBJ2-1 and V is TRBV30; possible D gene TRBD1, 6 bases. V lost 8 bases to trimming and J lost 10 bases, with 18 bases between them. The CDR3 spans 12 residues. Germline loops: CDR1 GTSNPN, CDR2 SVGIG (reference sequence).

In this sample, this clonotype turned up once. The chain joins TRBV10-3 to TRBJ2-7; D uncertain. Germline loops: CDR1 ENHRY, CDR2 SYGVKD. Trimming stripped 6 bases from V and 1 base from J, with 10 bases between. The CDR3 is 13 residues long. The CDR3 DNA is TGTGCCATCAGCCTTTTCACGTCCTACGAGCAGTACTTC. It codes for CAISLFTSYEQYF.

This clonotype was seen many times. This chain connects TRBV20-1 to TRBJ2-7; TRBD2 matches at 9 bases. The CDR3 spans 15 residues. CDR1 and CDR2 from the germline V gene are DFQATT and SNEGSKA (reference sequence). Trimming removed 3 bases from V and 1 base from J; junction bases left unmatched: 7. The CDR3 nucleotides are TGCAGTGCTAGTGGCGGTCTAGCGGGATCCTACGAGCAGTACTTC. It translates to CSASGGLAGSYEQYF.

This sequence joins TRBV20-1 and TRBJ2-7; possibly TRBD2 for D (6 bases). CDR1 and CDR2 (germline): DFQATT, SNEGSKA (reference sequence). Trimming took 3 bases from V and 6 from J, leaving 12 bases between them. CDR3 length: 12 residues. For the CDR3, the DNA is TGCAGTGCTAGCCGACTAGAGCGCGAGCAGTACTTC. The encoded protein is CSASRLEREQYF.

Ten or more counts support this clonotype. A much larger clonotype is one base distant, so this may be a read error. The chain carries TRBV12-3 or TRBV12-4 and TRBJ1-1; D is unclear. The length of the CDR3 is 12 residues. V was cut by 2 bases and J by 3 bases, with 4 bases left in between. The CDR3: CASSLQHTEAFF. CDR3 in DNA: TGTGCCAGCAGTTTACAGCACACTGAAGCTTTCTTT.

The chain employs TRBV28 and TRBJ2-7; D gene uncertain. CDR3 size: 11 residues. Germline CDR1 MDHEN, CDR2 SYDVKM. Between the trimmed V and J ends, which lost 7 bases and 5 bases, there was a span of 9 bases. The CDR3 here is CASTSMHEQYF. As DNA, the CDR3 is TGTGCCAGCACCTCTATGCACGAGCAGTACTTC.

This clonotype was counted between two and nine times. The chain carries TRBV14 and TRBJ2-5; D is uncertain. Germline values: CDR1 SGHDN, CDR2 FVKESK. CDR3 length equals 15 residues. V lost 1 base, J lost 2 bases, and 11 bases lay in between. CDR3 sequence reads: CASSQGLATQETQYF. In DNA form, the CDR3 reads TGTGCCAGCAGCCAAGGGTTGGCCACGCAAGAGACCCAGTACTTC.

The CDR3 region is CASSTDWSSGNTIYF. The CDR3 DNA follows: TGTGCCAGCAGTACCGACTGGAGCTCTGGAAACACCATATATTTT. The V call is TRBV6-1, the J call TRBJ1-3; D unresolved. The V and J ends lost 5 bases and 0 bases respectively, with 11 bases between them. The CDR3 sequence is 15 residues long. Germline V gives CDR1 MNHNS, CDR2 SASEGT.

This clonotype was recorded a few times. J is TRBJ1-5 and V is TRBV20-1, with D maybe TRBD1 (5 bases). The ends were cut back, 4 bases at V and 5 bases at J, with 12 bases in the middle. Germline-derived CDR1 and CDR2 are DFQATT and SNEGSKA (reference sequence). This CDR3 region has 13 residues. Written as DNA, the CDR3 is TGCAGTGCTACCTCGACAGCCGATCAGCCCCAGCATTTT. This encodes CSATSTADQPQHF.

The chain has TRBV7-9 and TRBJ2-1; 8 bases line up with TRBD1. After removal of 1 base from V and 9 bases from J, the junction contained 5 bases not matched to a gene. Germline values: CDR1 SEHNR, CDR2 FQNEAQ (reference sequence). This CDR3 contains 14 residues. CDR3 nucleotides: TGTGCCAGCAGCTTAGAAGCAGGGGGCGGTGAGCAGTTCTTC. Residues: CASSLEAGGGEQFF.

This clonotype occurred a few times. The chain is built from TRBV7-9 and TRBJ2-7; TRBD2 is a possible D gene (5 bases). Germline V gives CDR1 SEHNR, CDR2 FQNEAQ (reference sequence). There are 13 residues in the CDR3. V was cut by 4 bases and J by 6 bases, with 13 bases left in between. DNA for the CDR3: TGTGCCAGCAGCTCTAATTTGCTAGCCGAGCAGTACTTC. This translates into CASSSNLLAEQYF.

The CDR3: CASSTLGAGGPTDTQYF. For the CDR3, the DNA is TGCGCCAGCAGCACCCTAGGTGCGGGAGGGCCAACAGATACGCAGTATTTT. This chain connects TRBV5-1 to TRBJ2-3, with 9 positions matching TRBD2. The CDR3 consists of 17 residues. V lost 4 bases, J lost 3 bases, and 12 bases stayed unmatched. The germline CDR1 and CDR2 sequences are SGHRS and YFSETQ.

In this sample, this clonotype turned up many times. The chain carries TRBV12-3 or TRBV12-4 and TRBJ1-2, with D maybe TRBD1 (5 bases). This CDR3 has 13 amino acids. V dropped 5 bases and J dropped 4 bases, with 11 bases sitting between them. Here the CDR3 reads CASSAGTAYGYTF. DNA for the CDR3: TGTGCCAGCAGTGCCGGGACGGCCTATGGCTACACCTTC.

This clonotype occurred a few times. The chain has TRBV27 and TRBJ1-5, with 7 bases identical to TRBD1. The CDR3 runs 14 residues. Germline V gene sequence: CDR1 MNHEY, CDR2 SMNVEV (reference sequence). V was pared by 10 bases and J by 7 bases, with 13 bases of the junction left unmatched. The CDR3 DNA reads TGTGCCACGGGTTCCGGACAGGTTTGGCAGCCCCAGCATTTT. Amino acid sequence: CATGSGQVWQPQHF.

This clonotype was seen repeatedly, ten times or more. This chain uses TRBV27 with TRBJ2-3; the D gene is possibly TRBD1 (6 bases). Germline V CDR1 and CDR2: MNHEY, SMNVEV (reference sequence). CDR3 size: 14 residues. The germline V and J ends were trimmed by 6 bases and 4 bases, with 14 bases remaining between them. For the CDR3, the DNA is TGTGCCAGCAGGAACAGGGTGGGCGCAGATACGCAGTATTTT. It encodes CASRNRVGADTQYF.

Points on this clonotype: Mismatch with germline at one junction end may stem from a read error. The chain couples TRBV11-1 to TRBJ2-7; D possibly corresponds to TRBD1 (5 bases). The CDR3 spans 14 residues. CDR1 is SGHAT and CDR2 is FQDESV in the germline V gene (reference sequence). CDR3 bases: TGCGCCAGCAGCTCCTACGACAGACCCTACGAGCAGTACTTC. As protein: CASSSYDRPYEQYF.

The table lists this clonotype with many counts. The chain couples TRBV3-1 to TRBJ1-1; D is uncertain. Looked up from germline, CDR1 is LGHDT and CDR2 is YNNKEL (reference sequence). The V end lost 3 bases, the J end lost 1 base, and 9 bases lay between the germline ends. CDR3 size: 14 residues. The CDR3: CASSQRSPNTEAFF. CDR3 bases: TGTGCCAGCAGCCAGCGCTCGCCGAACACTGAAGCTTTCTTT.

V and J are TRBV6-1 and TRBJ2-1, with 8 bases fitting TRBD2. After removal of 5 bases from V and 4 bases from J, the junction contained 13 bases not matched to a gene. Germline assignment: CDR1 MNHNS and CDR2 SASEGT. The CDR3 spans 17 residues. In nucleotides, the CDR3 is TGTGCCAGCAGTTATCGGCAGCTAGCGGGCGTGTACAATGAGCAGTTCTTC. Translated, it gives CASSYRQLAGVYNEQFF.

Notes on this clonotype: A much larger clone is a single base away; this may be a read error. The CDR3 nucleotides read TGTGCCAGCAGTAGGACTAGCGTAGACAATGGGCAGTTCTTC. Protein product: CASSRTSVDNGQFF. The J gene is TRBJ2-1, the V gene TRBV12-3 or TRBV12-4; TRBD2 matches 9 bases. The CDR3 runs 14 residues.

This clonotype was recorded many times. This sequence joins TRBV6-1 and TRBJ1-1; D possibly corresponds to TRBD1 (6 bases). The germline CDR1 and CDR2 sequences are MNHNS and SASEGT. The CDR3 runs to 14 residues. The V gene lost 5 bases and the J gene lost 13 bases, with 23 bases spanning the gap. The CDR3, as DNA: TGTGCCAGCAGTTCACAGGGAGGGGAGTCCTGGGGTTTCTTT. Translation gives CASSSQGGESWGFF.

This CDR3 reads CASSVGGTDYYEQYF. The CDR3 region has the DNA TGTGCCAGCAGCGTAGGGGGGACCGACTATTACGAGCAGTACTTC. V is TRBV9 and J is TRBJ2-7; D tentatively reads TRBD1 or TRBD2 (5 bases each). The CDR3 is made up of 15 amino acids. V lost 0 bases, J lost 4 bases, and 14 bases lay in between. Germline CDR1 reads SGDLS; CDR2 reads YYNGEE.

The chain joins TRBV20-1 to TRBJ2-1; 8 bases are a match to TRBD2. The CDR3 sequence is 16 residues long. Germline V gives CDR1 DFQATT, CDR2 SNEGSKA (reference sequence). V lost 5 bases, J lost 4 bases, and 13 bases stayed unmatched. CDR3 amino acids: CSAPPTSASSYNEQFF. For the CDR3, the DNA is TGCAGTGCTCCACCGACTAGCGCCTCGTCTTACAATGAGCAGTTCTTC.